A selection of T cell receptor beta chains follows, all from one sample in a study of Graves' ophthalmopathy and Graves' hyperthyroidism. TCRdb re-called the multiplex PCR reads with MiXCR, one entry per CDR3 protein. This table holds about 390,000 distinct CDR3 sequences, 15% found once. Material: peripheral blood. These receptors were obtained from a woman aged 18-30 years with stable Graves' hyperthyroidism. The CDR3 runs from the conserved cysteine through the conserved F or W. The D gene is left open where the match is weak. For some rows the clone size is stated as once, few or many, or as a class when expanded; others skip it.

TRBD1	NA	TRBV5-4	TRBJ2-7	14	CASSVDRATYEQYF	TGTGCCAGCAGCGTAGACAGGGCGACCTACGAGCAGTACTTC
NA	many	TRBV6-1	TRBJ1-6	11	CASTTNSPLHF	TGTGCCAGCACCACAAATTCACCCCTCCACTTT
TRBD1	NA	TRBV3-1	TRBJ1-1	15	CASSQEKGANTEAFF	TGTGCCAGCAGCCAAGAAAAGGGGGCGAACACTGAAGCTTTCTTT
TRBD1	many	TRBV11-1	TRBJ1-5	16	CASSLRTGGDNQPQHF	TGTGCCAGCAGCTTAAGGACAGGCGGGGACAATCAGCCCCAGCATTTT
NA	few	TRBV6-4	TRBJ1-3	18	CASSDSPGSPNLRNTIYF	TGTGCCAGCAGTGACTCTCCAGGCAGCCCGAATCTCCGAAACACCATATATTTT
TRBD2	many	TRBV7-8	TRBJ2-1	15	CASSLLAGARHEQFF	TGTGCCAGCAGCCTACTAGCGGGGGCCCGGCATGAGCAGTTCTTC
NA	many	TRBV6-1	TRBJ2-7	15	CASSEVPGLSYEQYF	TGTGCCAGCAGTGAAGTCCCGGGCCTGTCCTACGAGCAGTACTTC
NA	many	TRBV6-2/TRBV6-3	TRBJ2-7	12	CASSWGIYEQYF	TGTGCCAGCAGTTGGGGAATCTACGAGCAGTACTTC
NA	many	TRBV25-1	TRBJ2-7	14	CASSEYRTANEQYF	TGTGCCAGCAGTGAATATAGGACCGCCAACGAGCAGTACTTC
NA	many	TRBV19	TRBJ1-2	10	CASSQYGYTF	TGTGCCAGTAGTCAGTATGGCTACACCTTC
NA	few	TRBV3-1	TRBJ2-7	16	CASSQEGGRGAYEQYF	TGTGCCAGCAGCCAAGAAGGCGGGCGGGGAGCTTACGAGCAGTACTTC
TRBD1	few	TRBV11-1	TRBJ2-3	17	CASSLGETGLRSDTQYF	TGTGCCAGCAGCTTAGGAGAGACAGGGCTAAGGTCAGATACGCAGTATTTT
TRBD1	many	TRBV2	TRBJ2-5	12	CASDRGLETQYF	TGTGCCAGCGACAGGGGGCTGGAGACCCAGTACTTC
NA	many	TRBV7-9	TRBJ1-1	17	CASSLGDRSILNTEAFF	TGTGCCAGCAGCTTAGGGGATCGGTCGATCCTGAACACTGAAGCTTTCTTT
NA	many	TRBV28	TRBJ2-7	13	CASSSGGRYEQYF	TGTGCCAGCAGTTCAGGGGGGCGCTACGAGCAGTACTTC
NA	many	TRBV19	TRBJ1-1	15	CASSIGRVGGTEAFF	TGTGCCAGTAGTATAGGGAGGGTCGGTGGCACTGAAGCTTTCTTT
TRBD1	many	TRBV19	TRBJ1-2	15	CASSLSTGSNYGYTF	TGTGCCAGTAGTCTCTCGACAGGGTCTAACTATGGCTACACCTTC
TRBD1	many	TRBV6-2/TRBV6-3	TRBJ2-5	15	CASSYPGQGRETQYF	TGTGCCAGCAGTTACCCGGGACAGGGCCGAGAGACCCAGTACTTC
NA	NA	TRBV27	TRBJ2-7	15	CASSLFPRQTAEQYF	TGTGCCAGCAGTTTATTTCCGAGACAGACGGCCGAGCAGTACTTC
NA	many	TRBV12-3/TRBV12-4	TRBJ1-5	12	CASSPVNQPQHF	TGTGCCAGCAGCCCCGTCAATCAGCCCCAGCATTTT
TRBD1	many	TRBV27	TRBJ1-1	13	CASRTGKNTEAFF	TGTGCCAGCAGGACAGGGAAGAACACTGAAGCTTTCTTT
NA	few	TRBV7-8	TRBJ2-2	15	CASSFTPRETGELFF	TGTGCCAGCAGCTTCACCCCCCGGGAAACCGGGGAGCTGTTTTTT
NA	few	TRBV5-1	TRBJ1-1	13	CASSLGGKAEAFF	TGCGCCAGCAGCTTGGGCGGGAAGGCTGAAGCTTTCTTT
NA	many	TRBV12-3/TRBV12-4	TRBJ2-3	14	CASTSSYHTDTQYF	TGTGCCAGCACCTCCAGTTACCACACAGATACGCAGTATTTT
NA	NA	TRBV30	TRBJ2-7	14	CAWSVGAGGYEQYF	TGTGCCTGGAGTGTAGGGGCAGGGGGGTACGAGCAGTACTTC
NA	many	TRBV24-1	TRBJ2-2	14	CATSDLSRTGELFF	TGTGCCACCAGTGACCTGTCCCGGACCGGGGAGCTGTTTTTT
NA	NA	TRBV7-8	TRBJ1-6	16	CASSLITGGPNSPLHF	TGTGCCAGCAGCTTAATCACAGGAGGCCCAAATTCACCCCTCCACTTT
NA	NA	TRBV27	TRBJ2-7	13	CATGKIGSYEQYF	TGTGCCACGGGGAAGATTGGCTCCTACGAGCAGTACTTC
TRBD1	NA	TRBV6-1	TRBJ1-5	14	CASRAGQRNQPQHF	TGTGCCAGCAGAGCGGGACAGCGCAATCAGCCCCAGCATTTT
NA	many	TRBV18	TRBJ1-6	15	CASSPRDVGNSPLHF	TGTGCCAGCTCACCCCGGGATGTCGGGAATTCACCCCTCCACTTT
NA	many	TRBV24-1	TRBJ2-5	17	CATSDTGTVAFGETQYF	TGTGCCACCAGTGATACCGGGACGGTGGCGTTCGGGGAGACCCAGTACTTC
NA	many	TRBV4-1	TRBJ1-2	14	CASSQDLAGFGYTF	TGCGCCAGCAGCCAAGATCTGGCAGGGTTTGGCTACACCTTC
NA	many	TRBV20-1	TRBJ1-2	14	CSARRQLTNYGYTF	TGCAGTGCTAGGAGACAGCTTACTAACTATGGCTACACCTTC
NA	many	TRBV19	TRBJ1-1	15	CASNKWETANTEAFF	TGTGCCAGTAATAAATGGGAGACAGCGAACACTGAAGCTTTCTTT
TRBD1	many	TRBV29-1	TRBJ2-7	13	CSGGQGEGYEQYF	TGCAGCGGCGGACAGGGGGAAGGCTACGAGCAGTACTTC
TRBD2	many	TRBV6-5	TRBJ2-7	15	CASSYSASGVSEQYF	TGTGCCAGCAGTTACTCGGCTAGCGGTGTCTCCGAGCAGTACTTC
TRBD1	many	TRBV19	TRBJ2-2	15	CASSMKGAVTGELFF	TGTGCCAGTAGTATGAAGGGGGCGGTCACCGGGGAGCTGTTTTTT
NA	NA	TRBV20-1	TRBJ2-5	15	CSDRGGARFGETQYF	TGCAGTGATAGGGGGGGGGCGAGATTCGGAGAGACCCAGTACTTC